The clone carrying this TCR beta chain has a handful of counts. This specimen comes from a study of blood T cell repertoires in COVID-19. Across the study: Researchers got acute and convalescent COVID-19 samples from the United States, Italy and Spain.

Germline lookup yields CDR1 SGHRS and CDR2 YFSETQ. V gave up 4 bases and J gave up 1 base, with 12 bases separating them. The CDR3 totals 14 residues. In the original analysis: For nucleated cells, counts were estimated from reference gene primer amplification. Using immunoSEQ multiplex PCR, the repertoire was profiled, and TCRdb retains in-frame clones only, with some absent. That table furnishes V, J and clone size, whereas the DNA furnished D and trimming. The sample lists about 210,000 clones, around 92% occurring once. The specimen was peripheral blood. This chain links TRBV5-1 with TRBJ2-7; D gene ambiguous. The sequence derives from a man between 25 and 39 years old with acute or convalescent COVID-19. CDR3 nucleotides: TGCGCCAGCAGCGTTTACTCTATGTCCTACGAGCAGTACTTC. Protein: CASSVYSMSYEQYF.